Included here is one T cell receptor (beta chain) sequence, with context. Its antigen is as yet unknown. Clones were read by immunoSEQ multiplex PCR, and TCRdb kept only the in-frame ones, dropping some. Of under 100,000 clones listed, about 88% are singletons. The entry originates in a study of T cell responses to AZD1222 COVID-19 vaccine. As for the study in general: Second-dose timings of about 4 or about 12 weeks were pooled.

Study outcomes and limitations: Without day 14 samples, only post-peak T cell repertoires were studied. Donors, mostly white British, included more females; clonal diversity was possibly underestimated. CD4 TCRs associated with vaccination spanned spike, dominating at 160-218 and 743-854.

The TCR sequence derives from an adult in good health. The sample consisted of peripheral blood, taken on day 0 of AZD1222 vaccination.

The CDR3 DNA reads as TGTGCCAGTAGTATAGATATGACAGGGACACCTTCCTATGGCTACACCTTC. The encoded protein is CASSIDMTGTPSYGYTF. V gene TRBV19 combines with J gene TRBJ1-2; TRBD1 matches 7 bases. After removal of 0 bases from V and 4 bases from J, the junction contained 11 bases not matched to a gene. CDR1 is LNHDA, CDR2 SQIVND, per germline (reference sequence). The CDR3 consists of 17 residues. Looking up the rest from reference TRBV19 and TRBJ1-2 gives the full variable domain: DGGITQSPKYLFRKEGQNVTLSCEQNLNHDAMYWYRQDPGQGLRLIYYSQIVNDFQKGDIAEGYSVSREKKESFPLTVTSAQKNPTAFYLCASSIDMTGTPSYGYTFGSGTRLTVV.